A single sample is the source of the 8 T cell receptor beta chains below, sequenced in a study of blood T cell repertoires in COVID-19 (dated by TCRdb to between 2020 and 2021). Library prep was done by the immunoSEQ multiplex PCR assay. The clones in this table, taken by TCRdb from immuneACCESS, are in-frame only. Not every clone is retained; where verified, under half of the shortfall comes from an unresolved V gene, and the cause of the rest is unknown. Recorded for this sample are roughly 80,000 clones; roughly 85% of them occurred a single time. The ten largest make up around 5% of the sample. The sample taken for sequencing was peripheral blood. The receptors were gathered from a woman older than 75 with active or convalescent COVID-19.

The rearrangement joins TRBV18 to TRBJ2-7; possibly TRBD1 for D (5 bases). V shed 3 bases and J shed 4 bases, with 10 bases lying between them. Looked up from germline, CDR1 is KGHSH and CDR2 is LQKENI. This CDR3 has 13 residues. The CDR3 nucleotides read TGTGCCAGCTCACCGACAGCGAGGTACGAGCAGTACTTC. Amino acid sequence: CASSPTARYEQYF. The variable domain in full, with the rest retrieved from reference TRBV18 and TRBJ2-7, is NAGVMQNPRHLVRRRGQEARLRCSPMKGHSHVYWYRQLPEEGLKFMVYLQKENIIDESGMPKERFSAEFPKEGPSILRIQQVVRGDSAAYFCASSPTARYEQYFGPGTRLTVT.

V usage is TRBV30 and J usage is TRBJ1-2, with 8 bases matching TRBD1. CDR1 and CDR2 (germline): GTSNPN, SVGIG (reference sequence). The CDR3 runs 15 residues. After removal of 1 base from V and 9 bases from J, the junction contained 13 bases not matched to a gene. The CDR3 reads CAWSEGQGSAGSYTF. CDR3 DNA: TGTGCCTGGAGTGAAGGACAGGGAAGCGCAGGGAGCTACACCTTC.

This clone came up a few times. The chain links TRBV28 to TRBJ1-3, with TRBD1 as a possible D gene (5 bases). This CDR3 region has 19 residues. Germline V CDR1 and CDR2: MDHEN, SYDVKM. The V end lost 2 bases, the J end lost 0 bases, and 20 bases lay between the germline ends. CDR3 sequence reads: CASSLRGVGRWGSGNTIYF. In DNA, the CDR3 is TGTGCCAGCAGTTTAAGGGGCGTGGGGCGCTGGGGCTCTGGAAACACCATATATTTT.

This clone was observed once. The V call is TRBV14, the J call TRBJ1-6; D is perhaps TRBD1 (5 bases). With 4 bases removed from V and 0 bases from J, the gap between germline ends came to 7 bases. The CDR3 runs to 15 residues. Germline CDR1 and CDR2: SGHDN and FVKESK. CDR3 sequence reads: CASSLDSSYNSPLHF. The DNA of the CDR3 is TGTGCCAGCAGCCTTGACAGCTCCTATAATTCACCCCTCCACTTT.

J is TRBJ2-7 and V is TRBV4-1, with D uncertain. CDR3 length: 15 residues. Germline CDR1 reads MGHRA; CDR2 reads YSYEKL. The ends were cut back, 1 base at V and 0 bases at J, with 10 bases in the middle. The CDR3 sequence is CASSQASYSSYEQYF. CDR3 coding DNA: TGCGCCAGCAGCCAAGCTTCCTACAGCTCCTACGAGCAGTACTTC.

This chain joins TRBV27 and TRBJ2-2, with 11 bases lining up with TRBD2. CDR3 size: 17 residues. Per the germline V gene, CDR1 is MNHEY and CDR2 is SMNVEV (reference sequence). V trimming: 6 bases; J trimming: 2 bases; junction bases outside the gene matches: 8. The CDR3 is CASSRTSGPGNTGELFF. The CDR3 DNA reads TGTGCCAGCAGCCGGACTAGCGGGCCAGGTAACACCGGGGAGCTGTTTTTT.

The chain joins TRBV7-2 to TRBJ2-1; no reliable D call. In germline, CDR1 is SGHTA, CDR2 FQGNSA. Trimming shortened V by 3 bases and J by 6 bases, and 9 bases separated the two germline ends. This CDR3 comprises 13 residues. The CDR3 region has the DNA TGTGCCAGCAGCTTGGGTCCGGGCAATGAGCAGTTCTTC. Encoded protein: CASSLGPGNEQFF.

This clone was seen just once. The V and J genes are TRBV7-6 and TRBJ2-3, with 9 bases identical to TRBD1. Germline-derived CDR1 and CDR2 are SGHVS and FNYEAQ. The CDR3 is 17 amino acids. Trimming at V came to 4 bases and at J to 0 bases, leaving 8 bases not matched to a gene. CDR3 coding DNA: TGTGCCAGCAGCTCCAGGGACAGGGTAGGGAGCACAGATACGCAGTATTTT. It codes for CASSSRDRVGSTDTQYF. Together with reference TRBV7-6 and TRBJ2-3, the CDR3 gives the full variable domain: GAGVSQSPRYKVTKRGQDVALRCDPISGHVSLYWYRQALGQGPEFLTYFNYEAQQDKSGLPNDRFSAERPEGSISTLTIQRTEQRDSAMYRCASSSRDRVGSTDTQYFGPGTRLTVL.